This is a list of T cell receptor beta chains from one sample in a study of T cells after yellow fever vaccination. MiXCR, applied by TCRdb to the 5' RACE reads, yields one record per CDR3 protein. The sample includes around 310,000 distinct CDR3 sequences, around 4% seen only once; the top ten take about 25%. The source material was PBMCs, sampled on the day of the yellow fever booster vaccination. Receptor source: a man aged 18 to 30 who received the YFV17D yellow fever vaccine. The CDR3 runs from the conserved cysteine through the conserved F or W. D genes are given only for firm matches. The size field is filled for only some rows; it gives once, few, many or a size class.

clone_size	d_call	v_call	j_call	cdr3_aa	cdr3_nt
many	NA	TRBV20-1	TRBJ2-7	CSAEEWGYEQYF	TGCAGTGCAGAAGAGTGGGGCTACGAGCAGTACTTC
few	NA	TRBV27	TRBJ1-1	CASSLSAVAEAFF	TGTGCCAGCAGTTTATCTGCGGTCGCTGAAGCTTTCTTT
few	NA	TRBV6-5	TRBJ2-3	CASTEARTDTQYF	TGTGCCAGCACCGAAGCCAGAACAGATACGCAGTATTTT
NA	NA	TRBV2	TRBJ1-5	CASSNRVGTNQPQHF	TGTGCCAGCAGTAATCGCGTCGGGACTAATCAGCCCCAGCATTTT
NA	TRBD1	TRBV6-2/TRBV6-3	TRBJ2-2	CASQQGAHGELFF	TGTGCCAGCCAACAGGGGGCCCACGGGGAGCTGTTTTTT
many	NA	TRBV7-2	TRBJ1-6	CASSRDGGRSPLHF	TGTGCCAGCAGCCGCGATGGGGGGCGATCACCCCTCCACTTT
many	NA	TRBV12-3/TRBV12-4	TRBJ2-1	CASSLVPNSQFF	TGTGCCAGCAGTTTAGTTCCGAATAGCCAGTTCTTC
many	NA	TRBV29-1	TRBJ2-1	CSVVPGYNEQFF	TGCAGCGTTGTCCCTGGTTACAATGAGCAGTTCTTC
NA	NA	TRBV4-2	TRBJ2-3	CASSQEDSTDTQYF	TGTGCCAGCAGCCAAGAGGACAGCACAGATACGCAGTATTTT
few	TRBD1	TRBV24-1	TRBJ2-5	CATSDTDRPETQYF	TGTGCCACCAGTGACACGGACAGGCCGGAGACCCAGTACTTC
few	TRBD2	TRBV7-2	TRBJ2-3	CASSLDSGLAGDTDTQYF	TGTGCCAGCAGCTTAGACTCCGGACTAGCGGGGGACACAGATACGCAGTATTTT
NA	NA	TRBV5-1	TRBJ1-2	CASGPWGNQGYGYTF	TGCGCCAGCGGGCCCTGGGGGAACCAGGGCTATGGCTACACCTTC
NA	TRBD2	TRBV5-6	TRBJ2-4	CASSELTSGGVIQYF	TGTGCCAGCAGCGAACTGACTAGCGGGGGGGTTATACAGTACTTC
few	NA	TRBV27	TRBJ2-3	CASSLRDPKDTQYF	TGTGCCAGCAGTCTCCGGGACCCCAAAGATACGCAGTATTTT
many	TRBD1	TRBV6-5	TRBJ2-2	CASSGTGGGTGELFF	TGTGCCAGCAGCGGGACAGGGGGGGGTACCGGGGAGCTGTTTTTT
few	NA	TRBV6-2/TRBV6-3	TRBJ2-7	CASREDPNYEQYF	TGTGCCAGCAGAGAAGACCCCAACTACGAGCAGTACTTC
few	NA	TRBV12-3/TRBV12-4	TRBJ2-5	CASRQAHQETQYF	TGTGCCAGCAGGCAGGCTCACCAAGAGACCCAGTACTTC
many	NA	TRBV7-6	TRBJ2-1	CASSVYAFTGQTYNEQFF	TGTGCCAGCAGCGTTTACGCCTTTACAGGGCAGACCTACAATGAGCAGTTCTTC
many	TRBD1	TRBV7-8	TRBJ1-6	CASSSWTGSTYNSPLHF	TGTGCCAGCAGCTCCTGGACAGGTTCAACCTATAATTCACCCCTCCACTTT
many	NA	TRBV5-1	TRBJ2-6	CASSLRQVNSGANVLTF	TGCGCCAGCAGCCTTCGACAGGTTAACTCTGGGGCCAACGTCCTGACTTTC
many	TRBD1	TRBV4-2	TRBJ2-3	CASSPIQDRGLKDTQYF	TGTGCCAGCAGCCCTATACAGGACAGGGGGCTGAAAGATACGCAGTATTTT
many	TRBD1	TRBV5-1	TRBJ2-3	CASTLEGATDTQYF	TGCGCCAGCACTCTAGAGGGGGCCACAGATACGCAGTATTTT
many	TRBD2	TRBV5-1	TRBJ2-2	CASSPGGTSGGLNTGELFF	TGCGCCAGCAGCCCAGGAGGGACTAGCGGGGGGCTGAACACCGGGGAGCTGTTTTTT
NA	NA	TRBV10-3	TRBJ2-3	CAISELEGTDTQYF	TGTGCCATCAGTGAACTAGAGGGCACAGATACGCAGTATTTT
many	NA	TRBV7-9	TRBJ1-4	CASSLGMGEKLFF	TGTGCCAGCAGCTTGGGGATGGGGGAAAAACTGTTTTTT
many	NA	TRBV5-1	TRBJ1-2	CASSRDNNYGYTF	TGCGCCAGCAGCAGGGATAATAACTATGGCTACACCTTC
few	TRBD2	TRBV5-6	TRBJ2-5	CASSGLLAGPQYF	TGTGCCAGCAGCGGCCTACTAGCGGGGCCTCAGTACTTC